Below are 19 T cell receptor beta chains sequenced from a single sample in a study of Graves' ophthalmopathy and Graves' hyperthyroidism. The TCR beta CDR3 regions underwent amplification from RNA transcripts. RT-PCR in the first round used HTBI primers; a second-round multiplex PCR followed. Using its own MiXCR run on the multiplex PCR reads, TCRdb lists one record per CDR3 protein. In the table there are over a million distinct CDR3 sequences, about 40% of which are singletons. The source material was peripheral blood or thyroid tissue (not recorded which). These receptors came from an adult man with Graves' hyperthyroidism.

This clonotype was picked up many times. The chain employs TRBV7-2 and TRBJ2-7; D tentatively reads TRBD1 or TRBD2 (5 bases each). Trimming stripped 1 base from V and 4 bases from J, with 14 bases between. The CDR3 extends over 15 amino acids. Germline CDR1 is SGHTA and CDR2 is FQGNSA. CDR3 loop: CASSLGEGFPYEQYF. CDR3 DNA: TGTGCCAGCAGCTTAGGCGAGGGGTTCCCTTACGAGCAGTACTTC. Complete variable domain (other parts from reference TRBV7-2 and TRBJ2-7): GAGVSQSPSNKVTEKGKDVELRCDPISGHTALYWYRQSLGQGLEFLIYFQGNSAPDKSGLPSDRFSAERTGGSVSTLTIQRTQQEDSAVYLCASSLGEGFPYEQYFGPGTRLTVT.

As concerns this clonotype: A read error may account for a junction end that differs from germline. V gene TRBV7-2 combines with J gene TRBJ1-6; TRBD1 might be the D (5 bases). Germline V gives CDR1 SGHTA, CDR2 FQGNSA. This CDR3 has 14 residues. Written as DNA, the CDR3 is TGTGCCAGCGGCTTTCCCAGGGCCCTATCGCCCCTCCACTTT. Its translation is CASGFPRALSPLHF.

CDR3: CAWSLGLLLHF. In DNA, the CDR3 is TGTGCCTGGAGTCTCGGGTTGCTCCTCCACTTT. The V and J genes are TRBV30 and TRBJ1-6; D is unresolved. The CDR3 length is 11 residues. CDR1 is GTSNPN, CDR2 SVGIG, per germline (reference sequence). V lost 2 bases and J 15 bases, leaving 11 bases between the germline ends. The complete variable domain, with remaining parts taken from reference TRBV30 and TRBJ1-6, reads SQTIHQWPATLVQPVGSPLSLECTVEGTSNPNLYWYRQAAGRGLQLLFYSVGIGQISSEVPQNLSASRPQDRQFILSSKKLLLSDSGFYLCAWSLGLLLHFGNGTRLTVT.

This clonotype was counted only a few times. The V gene is TRBV29-1, the J gene TRBJ1-1, with unresolved D. The V gene's germline CDR1 is SQVTM and CDR2 ANQGSEA. V lost 8 bases, J lost 1 base, and 8 bases lay in between. This CDR3 spans 11 amino acids. The CDR3, as DNA: TGCAGCCCCTGGCGGAACACTGAAGCTTTCTTT. It yields the protein CSPWRNTEAFF.

The chain couples TRBV30 to TRBJ1-3, with D unresolved. V lost 5 bases, J lost 4 bases, and 15 bases lay in between. Germline V CDR1 and CDR2: GTSNPN, SVGIG (reference sequence). The CDR3 loop spans 14 amino acids. The CDR3 nucleotides are TGTGCCTGGGGTGGCCGGGGAAGGGGAAACACCATATATTTT. Encoded protein: CAWGGRGRGNTIYF.

In nucleotides, the CDR3 is TGTGCCAGCGCCGGGGCCCGGTCCTTCTCTGGAAACACCATATATTTT. It translates to CASAGARSFSGNTIYF. This chain links TRBV19 with TRBJ1-3; perhaps TRBD1 as D (5 bases). Trimming left V 9 bases short and J 0 bases short, with 18 bases between. The CDR3 is 16 amino acids. In germline, CDR1 is LNHDA, CDR2 SQIVND (reference sequence).

This clonotype was observed many times. V is TRBV6-6 and J is TRBJ2-5; D may be TRBD2 (5 bases). Trimming cost V 2 bases and J 5 bases, with 15 bases left between them. The CDR3 runs 15 residues. The germline gives CDR1 MNHNY, CDR2 SVGAGI (reference sequence). CDR3 region: CASSYPPTERETQYF. The CDR3 bases are TGTGCCAGCAGTTACCCACCGACGGAGCGGGAGACCCAGTACTTC.

This clonotype was seen ten or more times. This chain links TRBV7-9 with TRBJ1-4; 8 bases are shared with TRBD1. The trim removed 5 bases at V and 4 bases at J, leaving 6 bases unmatched. Germline CDR1 reads SEHNR; CDR2 reads FQNEAQ (reference sequence). This CDR3 has 15 amino acids. The CDR3 sequence is CASSPGQGNNEKLFF. The CDR3 DNA reads as TGTGCCAGCAGCCCAGGACAGGGCAATAATGAAAAACTGTTTTTT.

This clonotype was detected only a few times. The CDR3: CAISDGRSGNTF. For the CDR3, the DNA is TGTGCCATCAGTGACGGGCGCTCTGGAAACACCTTC. This chain connects TRBV10-3 to TRBJ1-2, with unresolved D. Germline-derived CDR1 and CDR2 are ENHRY and SYGVKD. This CDR3 has 12 amino acids. V was cut by 3 bases and J by 12 bases, with 14 bases left in between.

This clonotype was observed a single time. The rearrangement uses TRBV18 and TRBJ1-2, with D possibly being TRBD1 (5 bases). Trimming cost V 3 bases and J 4 bases, with 12 bases left between them. Per the germline V gene, CDR1 is KGHSH and CDR2 is LQKENI. CDR3 length: 14 amino acids. This CDR3 is CASSPDTLRYGYTF. DNA of the CDR3: TGTGCCAGCTCACCGGACACCCTTCGCTATGGCTACACCTTC.

V usage is TRBV11-2 and J usage is TRBJ2-7, with TRBD2 matching over 11 bases. The V and J ends lost 5 bases and 6 bases, in that order; junction bases with no gene match: 15. This CDR3 comprises 17 residues. CDR1 is SGHAT and CDR2 is FQNNGV in the germline V gene. The CDR3 DNA is TGTGCCAGCAGCGATCATTTAGCGGGAGGGCCCCTCGGCGAGCAGTACTTC. It translates to CASSDHLAGGPLGEQYF. Filled out from reference TRBV11-2 and TRBJ2-7, the complete variable domain reads EAGVAQSPRYKIIEKRQSVAFWCNPISGHATLYWYQQILGQGPKLLIQFQNNGVVDDSQLPKDRFSAERLKGVDSTLKIQPAKLEDSAVYLCASSDHLAGGPLGEQYFGPGTRLTVT.

This chain's CDR3 is CASSVEGGPTWETQHF. In DNA form, the CDR3 reads TGTGCCAGCAGCGTAGAAGGAGGGCCCACTTGGGAGACCCAGCATTTT. The rearrangement joins TRBV9 to TRBJ1-5; D gene ambiguous. V was clipped by 0 bases and J by 11 bases, with 21 bases between them. Germline V gene sequence: CDR1 SGDLS, CDR2 YYNGEE. This CDR3 is built from 16 residues.

This clonotype was counted ten times or more. The V gene is TRBV10-3, the J gene TRBJ1-6; 8 nucleotides line up with TRBD1. The CDR3 extends over 13 amino acids. V shed 6 bases, J shed 7 bases, and the junction held 2 bases outside the gene matches. From germline, CDR1 is ENHRY and CDR2 SYGVKD. The CDR3 DNA sequence: TGTGCCATCAGCCGGACAGGGAATTCACCCCTCCACTTT. It codes for CAISRTGNSPLHF.

The table lists this clonotype with a few counts. CDR3 amino acids: CASKDDRLGTEAFF. The CDR3 nucleotides are TGTGCCAGCAAAGATGACAGGCTCGGGACTGAAGCTTTCTTT. V is TRBV5-4 and J is TRBJ1-1; D may be TRBD1 (6 bases). Germline assignment: CDR1 SGHNT and CDR2 YYREEE (reference sequence). V gave up 6 bases and J gave up 5 bases, with 17 bases separating them. There are 14 residues in the CDR3.

This clonotype was counted at least ten times. The chain links TRBV20-1 to TRBJ1-6; TRBD1 is a possible D gene (5 bases). Germline V gene sequence: CDR1 DFQATT, CDR2 SNEGSKA (reference sequence). This CDR3 has 13 amino acids. This CDR3 is CSAMTWDGGTLHF. In DNA, the CDR3 is TGCAGCGCAATGACCTGGGACGGAGGGACCCTCCACTTT.

The chain recombines TRBV7-3 with TRBJ2-2; D may be TRBD1 (5 bases). From germline, CDR1 is SGHTA and CDR2 FQGTGA. Trimming stripped 2 bases from V and 3 bases from J, with 16 bases between. The CDR3 spans 17 residues. CDR3 in amino acids: CASSLAVVLGDTGELFF. The CDR3 coding sequence is TGTGCCAGCAGCTTAGCGGTTGTTTTAGGGGACACCGGGGAGCTGTTTTTT. Complete variable domain (other parts from reference TRBV7-3 and TRBJ2-2): GAGVSQTPSNKVTEKGKYVELRCDPISGHTALYWYRQSLGQGPEFLIYFQGTGAADDSGLPNDRFFAVRPEGSVSTLKIQRTERGDSAVYLCASSLAVVLGDTGELFFGEGSRLTVL.

In its sample, this clonotype was seen many times. The gene calls are TRBV5-1 and TRBJ2-7; D not resolved. The V end was cut by 4 bases, the J end by 4 bases, with 9 bases between. Germline-derived CDR1 and CDR2 are SGHRS and YFSETQ. CDR3 length: 12 amino acids. CDR3 DNA sequence: TGCGCCAGCAGCAACCGCGAGTACGAGCAGTACTTC. As protein: CASSNREYEQYF.

This clonotype occurred a few times. The chain is built from TRBV7-2 and TRBJ1-2; D perhaps matches TRBD1 (6 bases). V was shortened by 5 bases and J by 5 bases, with 18 bases between the two germline ends. Germline CDR1 is SGHTA and CDR2 is FQGNSA. This CDR3 has 15 residues. The DNA of the CDR3 is TGTGCCAGCAGCCCCCCCCGGGGGGCGAGGTATGGCTACACCTTC. Its protein product is CASSPPRGARYGYTF. Using reference TRBV7-2 and TRBJ1-2 for the parts outside the CDR3, the full variable domain is GAGVSQSPSNKVTEKGKDVELRCDPISGHTALYWYRQSLGQGLEFLIYFQGNSAPDKSGLPSDRFSAERTGGSVSTLTIQRTQQEDSAVYLCASSPPRGARYGYTFGSGTRLTVV.

The chain has TRBV12-3 or TRBV12-4 and TRBJ1-1; D perhaps matches TRBD1 (6 bases). V lost 6 bases to trimming and J lost 12 bases, with 17 bases between them. CDR3 length: 12 amino acids. CDR3 sequence reads: CASRTPGGRTFF. The CDR3 DNA follows: TGTGCCAGCAGGACTCCGGGGGGCAGGACTTTCTTT.